What follows are 10 T cell receptor beta chains derived from one specimen sequenced in a study of neurological immune-mediated disorders. TCRdb reanalysed the 5' RACE reads using MiXCR and keeps one entry per CDR3 protein. The repertoire holds about 46,000 distinct CDR3 sequences, 4.5% seen once, with 5.7% in the top ten. The material sequenced was PBMCs. Receptors were obtained from a woman aged 55-70 years with multiple sclerosis.

This clonotype was found many times. V gene TRBV10-3 combines with J gene TRBJ1-2; a possible D gene is TRBD1 (6 bases). CDR3 length equals 14 residues. The ends were cut back, 1 base at V and 2 bases at J, with 8 bases in the middle. Per germline, CDR1 ENHRY and CDR2 SYGVKD. CDR3 coding DNA: TGTGCCATCAGTGAGTTGGACAGCAACTATGGCTACACCTTC. Translated, it gives CAISELDSNYGYTF.

This clonotype showed up many times. The V call is TRBV20-1, the J call TRBJ1-1; 7 nucleotides line up with TRBD1. Trimming at V came to 5 bases and at J to 3 bases, leaving 9 bases not matched to a gene. This CDR3 is built from 14 residues. Germline CDR1 is DFQATT and CDR2 is SNEGSKA (reference sequence). CDR3 nucleotide sequence: TGCAGTGCTCCCCGGACAGGTTATGACACTGAAGCTTTCTTT. Residues: CSAPRTGYDTEAFF.

This clonotype has a count of ten or more. V and J are TRBV21-1 and TRBJ2-5; TRBD1, the D gene given by the table, was not confirmed from the DNA. TRBV21-1 is a documented pseudogene. The CDR3 runs to 16 residues. CDR3 nucleotides: TGTGCCAGCAGCAAGGGGCCGGGGAACAAACAAGAGACCCAGTACTTC. This gives the protein CASSKGPGNKQETQYF.

In this sample, this clonotype turned up many times. The chain joins TRBV9 to TRBJ2-1; 9 bases are shared with TRBD2. The V and J ends lost 2 bases and 3 bases, in that order; junction bases with no gene match: 6. This CDR3 region has 16 residues. CDR1 is SGDLS and CDR2 is YYNGEE in the germline V gene. The CDR3 region has the DNA TGTGCCAGCAGCGTGGGCCCAGCGGGAGGCTACAATGAGCAGTTCTTC. As protein: CASSVGPAGGYNEQFF.

This clonotype has a count of ten or more. The chain links TRBV29-1 to TRBJ2-5; no firm D call. The CDR3 totals 13 residues. Trimming left V 2 bases short and J 2 bases short, with 9 bases between. Germline V gene data show CDR1 as SQVTM and CDR2 as ANQGSEA. The DNA for the CDR3 is TGCAGCGTTGAACTGGGTGCGCAAGAGACCCAGTACTTC. Translated: CSVELGAQETQYF.

The chain employs TRBV6-5 and TRBJ2-1; 8 bases are shared with TRBD2. Per the germline V gene, CDR1 is MNHEY and CDR2 is SVGAGI. Trimming cost V 9 bases and J 7 bases; bases outside gene matches: 14. The CDR3 loop spans 15 amino acids. The CDR3 loop is CASSPRSGGGNEQFF. The CDR3 DNA follows: TGTGCCAGTAGTCCTCGCTCGGGAGGGGGGAATGAGCAGTTCTTC.

This clonotype was seen only a few times. This sequence joins TRBV14 and TRBJ2-5; 8 positions agree with TRBD2. Per the germline V gene, CDR1 is SGHDN and CDR2 is FVKESK. J gave up 4 bases and V 3 bases, and 7 bases lay outside the gene matches. The CDR3 totals 15 residues. In nucleotides, the CDR3 is TGTGCCAGCAGCCAGCTACGGGGGGGCGGAGAGACCCAGTACTTC. Amino acid sequence: CASSQLRGGGETQYF.

Many counts were recorded for this clonotype. The chain recombines TRBV3-1 with TRBJ2-5; 8 bases align to TRBD2. After removal of 3 bases from V and 4 bases from J, the junction contained 7 bases not matched to a gene. Germline CDR1 LGHDT, CDR2 YNNKEL (reference sequence). This CDR3 region has 15 residues. CDR3 protein: CASSHSISGGETQYF. The CDR3, as DNA: TGTGCCAGCAGCCATTCCATCAGCGGGGGAGAGACCCAGTACTTC.

In this sample, this clonotype turned up many times. The V call is TRBV12-3 or TRBV12-4, the J call TRBJ1-2; no definite D call. The V and J ends lost 5 bases and 7 bases respectively, with 11 bases between them. This CDR3 comprises 12 residues. CDR3 bases: TGTGCCAGCAGTCTATCTATCGGTGGCTACACCTTC. Protein sequence: CASSLSIGGYTF.

This clonotype was seen ten or more times. The gene calls are TRBV29-1 and TRBJ1-4; D possibly corresponds to TRBD1 (5 bases). Germline V lookup: CDR1 SQVTM, CDR2 ANQGSEA. Trimming removed 4 bases from V and 7 bases from J, with 10 bases in between. The CDR3 is made up of 12 amino acids. The CDR3 coding sequence is TGCAGCGTTGTGGGGCTTGGTGAAAAACTGTTTTTT. Translation gives CSVVGLGEKLFF.